Listed below are T cell receptor beta chains from one sample, sequenced in a study of blood T cell repertoires in COVID-19. Sequencing was performed with immunoSEQ multiplex PCR; in TCRdb, only in-frame clones are kept and a portion is missing. The repertoire consists of more than 350,000 clones, with approximately 87% occurring once and the leading ten covering 10%. The material sequenced was peripheral blood. These TCRs come from a woman aged 25 to 39 with COVID-19, enrolled during active disease. CDR3s leave out the opening cysteine and the closing phenylalanine or tryptophan. A D gene is named only where the DNA matches it firmly.

d_call v_call cdr3_aa
NA TRBV30 AWQGAYHDGELF
TRBD1 TRBV12-3/TRBV12-4 ASIVRGVGYT
TRBD1 TRBV19 ASRADREIQETQY
NA TRBV10-3 AISEGVEQF
TRBD1 TRBV30 AWSGQGGNQPQH
NA TRBV2 ASRPEGPGEQY
TRBD1 TRBV11-2 ASSSTDRYNEQF
TRBD2 TRBV5-1 ASSSGTSGSHNEQF
TRBD2 TRBV7-2 ASSLISGRRSYEQY
TRBD2 TRBV6-5 ASRFSGSPGEQY
NA TRBV5-6 ASSLGTRAENEKLF
TRBD2 TRBV5-1 ASSLAGGHHGELF
NA TRBV5-6 ASTLGTQTRQETQY
TRBD1 TRBV7-2 ASRRGTDSNQPQH
TRBD1 TRBV6-5 AIWRPGQGNIQY
TRBD2 TRBV6-5 ASVGLAGREQY
NA TRBV6-5 ASSYSFSSPLH
NA TRBV2 ASIQTTFSYEQY
TRBD2 TRBV19 ASSTSGSSYNEQF
TRBD1 TRBV4-1 ASSQDRSQGAYEQY
TRBD1 TRBV9 ASSALMDPDRGREKLF
NA TRBV23-1 ASSPYSFYEQY
TRBD1 TRBV19 ASSSPGTGGDYGYT
NA TRBV7-9 ASRHPGAYEQY
TRBD2 TRBV7-3 ASSPGRGTEQF
NA TRBV4-3 ASSQGTNPTNEKLF
NA TRBV24-1 ATSQGMEAF
TRBD2 TRBV5-4 ASTLAGAGEQY
NA TRBV14 ASSQVDSFSGANVLT
TRBD1 TRBV6-5 ASSYSTGTAEKLF
NA TRBV19 ASSISSTGSSYEQY
NA TRBV7-9 ASNLDSYTDTQY
NA TRBV11-2 ASSFLGDNSPLH
NA TRBV28 ASSPETGPYSGNTIY
NA TRBV15 ATSRDGGYDIQY
NA TRBV6-6 ASSYSNREETQY